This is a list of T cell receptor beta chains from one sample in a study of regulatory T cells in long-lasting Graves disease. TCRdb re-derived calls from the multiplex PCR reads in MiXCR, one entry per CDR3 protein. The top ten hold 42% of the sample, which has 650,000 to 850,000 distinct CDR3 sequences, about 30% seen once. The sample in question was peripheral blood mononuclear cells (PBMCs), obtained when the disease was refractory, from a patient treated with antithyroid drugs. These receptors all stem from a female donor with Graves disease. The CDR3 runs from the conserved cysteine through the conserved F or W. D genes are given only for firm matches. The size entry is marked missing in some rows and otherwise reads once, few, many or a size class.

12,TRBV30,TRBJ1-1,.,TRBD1,CAWRQGAAEAFF,TGTGCCTGGAGACAGGGGGCGGCTGAAGCTTTCTTT
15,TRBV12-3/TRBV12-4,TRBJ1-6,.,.,CASRFAGGRNSPLHF,TGTGCCAGCAGGTTCGCCGGCGGCCGGAATTCACCCCTCCACTTT
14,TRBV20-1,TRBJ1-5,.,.,CSAGGAGSNQPQHF,TGCAGTGCGGGGGGGGCGGGTAGCAATCAGCCCCAGCATTTT
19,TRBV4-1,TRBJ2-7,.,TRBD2,CASSQERTSGRAWSYEQYF,TGCGCCAGCAGCCAAGAACGGACTAGCGGGAGGGCCTGGTCCTACGAGCAGTACTTC
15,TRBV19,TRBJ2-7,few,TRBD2,CASTRTSGASYEQYF,TGTGCCAGTACCCGGACTAGCGGAGCCTCCTACGAGCAGTACTTC
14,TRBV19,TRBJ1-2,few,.,CASSMKGSGYGYTF,TGTGCCAGTAGTATGAAGGGGTCCGGCTATGGCTACACCTTC
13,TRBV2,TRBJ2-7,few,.,CASSVQDSYEQYF,TGTGCCAGCAGTGTCCAGGACAGCTACGAGCAGTACTTC
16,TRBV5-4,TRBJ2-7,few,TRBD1,CASSWGLRTGGYEQYF,TGTGCCAGCAGCTGGGGGCTGCGGACAGGGGGCTACGAGCAGTACTTC
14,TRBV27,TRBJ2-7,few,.,CASRLARGVYEQYF,TGTGCCAGCAGGTTAGCCAGGGGTGTTTACGAGCAGTACTTC
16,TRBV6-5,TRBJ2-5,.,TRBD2,CASSYEGSGIRETQYF,TGTGCCAGCAGTTACGAGGGTAGCGGGATAAGAGAGACCCAGTACTTC
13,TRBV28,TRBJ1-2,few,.,CASSLPGRYGYTF,TGTGCCAGCAGTTTACCAGGGCGTTATGGCTACACCTTC
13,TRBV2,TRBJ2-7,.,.,CASSYGTVGEQYF,TGTGCCAGCAGTTACGGGACTGTCGGCGAGCAGTACTTC
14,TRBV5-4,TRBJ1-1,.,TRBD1,CASSTTGANTEAFF,TGTGCCAGCAGCACGACAGGGGCAAACACTGAAGCTTTCTTT
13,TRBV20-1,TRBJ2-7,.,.,CSVVRGLYDEQYF,TGCAGTGTGGTTCGCGGGTTGTACGACGAGCAGTACTTC
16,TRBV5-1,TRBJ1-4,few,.,CASSLDVSGAGEKLFF,TGCGCCAGCAGCTTGGACGTATCAGGGGCGGGTGAAAAACTGTTTTTT
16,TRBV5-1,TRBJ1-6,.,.,CASSSLTLGGNSPLHF,TGCGCCAGCAGCTCTCTGACCCTCGGTGGGAATTCACCCCTCCACTTT
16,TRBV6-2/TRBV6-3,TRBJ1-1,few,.,CASSYSQWGANTEAFF,TGTGCCAGCAGTTACTCGCAATGGGGGGCGAACACTGAAGCTTTCTTT
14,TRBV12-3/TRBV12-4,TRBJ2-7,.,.,CASSFMGASYEQYF,TGTGCCAGCAGTTTTATGGGGGCCTCCTACGAGCAGTACTTC
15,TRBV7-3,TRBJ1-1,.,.,CASSLWPGPASEAFF,TGTGCCAGCAGCTTATGGCCAGGGCCCGCTTCTGAAGCTTTCTTT
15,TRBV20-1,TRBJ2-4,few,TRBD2,CSAGQPLAGANIQYF,TGCAGTGCGGGACAGCCACTAGCGGGGGCGAACATTCAGTACTTC
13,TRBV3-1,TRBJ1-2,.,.,CASSSVPGGGYTF,TGTGCCAGCAGCTCAGTCCCGGGGGGTGGCTACACCTTC
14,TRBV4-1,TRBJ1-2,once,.,CASSHVGENYGYTF,TGCGCCAGCAGCCACGTGGGGGAAAACTATGGCTACACCTTC
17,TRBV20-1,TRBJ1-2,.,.,CSARGGPRGQTYYGYTF,TGCAGTGCTAGAGGAGGCCCGCGGGGGCAGACGTACTATGGCTACACCTTC
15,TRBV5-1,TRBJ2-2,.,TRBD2,CASSWDGTLSGGLFF,TGCGCCAGCAGCTGGGACGGGACACTGAGCGGGGGGCTGTTTTTT
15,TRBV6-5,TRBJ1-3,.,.,CASSYAVTSGNTIYF,TGTGCCAGCAGTTACGCCGTCACCTCTGGAAACACCATATATTTT
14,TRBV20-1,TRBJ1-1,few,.,CSARGGAGYTEAFF,TGCAGTGCTAGAGGGGGAGCAGGATACACTGAAGCTTTCTTT
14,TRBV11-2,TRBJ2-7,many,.,CASSLGATTYEQYF,TGTGCCAGCAGCTTAGGGGCGACTACCTACGAGCAGTACTTC
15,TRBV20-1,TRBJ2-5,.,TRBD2,CSARVLAGGLETQYF,TGCAGTGCTAGAGTATTGGCGGGAGGTTTAGAGACCCAGTACTTC
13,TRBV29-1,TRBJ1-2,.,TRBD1,CSAQGQGLFGYTF,TGCAGCGCCCAGGGACAGGGCTTATTCGGCTACACCTTC
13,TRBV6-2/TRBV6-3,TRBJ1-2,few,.,CASSYRARDGYTF,TGTGCCAGCAGTTACCGAGCCAGGGACGGCTACACCTTC
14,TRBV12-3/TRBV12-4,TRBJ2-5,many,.,CASSWGGAQETQYF,TGTGCCAGCAGCTGGGGGGGGGCCCAAGAGACCCAGTACTTC
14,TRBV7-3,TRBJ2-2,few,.,CASSLRGYGGELFF,TGTGCCAGCAGCTTAAGGGGTTACGGCGGGGAGCTGTTTTTT
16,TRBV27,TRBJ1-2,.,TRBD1,CASSPGDREFNYGYTF,TGTGCCAGCAGTCCCGGGGACAGGGAGTTTAACTATGGCTACACCTTC
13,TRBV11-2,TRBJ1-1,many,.,CASSLGVGTEAFF,TGTGCCAGCAGTCTTGGGGTGGGCACTGAAGCTTTCTTT
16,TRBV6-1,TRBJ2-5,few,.,CASRVSGGGGQETQYF,TGTGCCAGCAGGGTTAGCGGAGGGGGGGGCCAAGAGACCCAGTACTTC
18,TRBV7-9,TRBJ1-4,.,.,CASSSTQGTHRYNEKLFF,TGTGCCAGCAGCTCCACTCAGGGGACCCACCGATATAATGAAAAACTGTTTTTT
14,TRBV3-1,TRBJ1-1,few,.,CASSLRDHNTEAFF,TGTGCCAGCAGCCTCCGGGACCACAACACTGAAGCTTTCTTT
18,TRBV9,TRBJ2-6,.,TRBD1,CASSASGQGSSGANVLTF,TGTGCCAGCAGCGCCTCGGGACAGGGGAGCTCTGGGGCCAACGTCCTGACTTTC
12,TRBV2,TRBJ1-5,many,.,CASTDSNQPQHF,TGTGCCAGCACCGATAGCAATCAGCCCCAGCATTTT
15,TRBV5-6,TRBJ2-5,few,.,CASSLVGRGMETQYF,TGTGCCAGCAGCTTGGTGGGCAGGGGAATGGAGACCCAGTACTTC
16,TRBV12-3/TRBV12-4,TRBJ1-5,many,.,CASSSTSRTSAQPQHF,TGTGCCAGCAGTTCGACTTCTCGGACATCGGCTCAGCCCCAGCATTTT
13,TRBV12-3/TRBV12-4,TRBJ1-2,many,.,CASSLGAGNGYTF,TGTGCCAGCAGTTTAGGGGCAGGCAATGGCTACACCTTC